This T cell receptor (beta chain) was identified in a study of cytomegalovirus exposure and HLA in healthy donors (dated by TCRdb to about 2017). Broadly, across the study: In an earlier analysis of 450 to 750 of the donors, 250 to 350 Gb of sequence data and about 110 million unique TCR beta sequences from about 179 million T cells were reported. The study used immunosequencing to profile the T cell repertoires of 666 subjects and linked those repertoires to cytomegalovirus serostatus. Typing coverage varied by locus: about 629-640 donors for A, B, C, DRB1 and DQB1; approximately 500 for DQA1; about 600 for DPA1; approximately 490 for DPB1. Of the roughly 400 genotyped donors, 65% to 90% fell in the genetic ancestry cluster associated with self-reported Caucasian donors. Alongside the repertoire data, information on donor age, sex, ethnicity and CMV serostatus was compiled. The study combined high-throughput TCR immunosequencing, statistical association of individual TCRs with disease status, and machine learning to predict cytomegalovirus infection status. To study patterns of TCR occurrence, a later analysis re-analyzed previously published TCR beta repertoires from around 660 donors and added high-resolution HLA genotyping. Class I and class II HLA loci were covered by the typing at four-digit resolution. Five DR-DQ haplotypes were handled as single units for association and clustering because linkage in the cohort was strong. The aim of the study was to test whether cataloging public T cell receptors could identify signatures of past pathogen exposure. Rather than using new phenotypic data, the later analysis identified candidate immune exposures from TCR beta sequences and from how often those sequences occurred across donors. In addition to the first cohort of 666 subjects, a separate validation cohort of approximately 130 different subjects was used. A later genetic analysis used genome-wide SNP genotypes for about 65% of the roughly 700 donors, treating that subset as a discovery cohort. An earlier analysis of 500 to 650 of the donors applied high-throughput TCR beta sequencing to assess whether each TCR beta V gene segment acted as functional or pseudogenic. Across 398 genotyped donors of the cohort, an average of approximately 200,000 unique TCR beta nucleotide sequences per donor were sequenced, and roughly 18% of those sequences were non-productive. Approximately 300 gigabases of sequencing data and around 88 million unique TCR sequences made up an early release that covered approximately 700 HLA-typed donors. All discovery cohort repertoires had been generated using a single sequencing platform.

Library preparation was by the immunoSEQ multiplex PCR assay. The multiplex PCR relied on a mix of 60 forward primers for TCR Vbeta segments and 13 reverse primers for TCR Jbeta segments. The CDR3 region of rearranged TCR beta genes was amplified from genomic DNA by a multiplex PCR assay. Amplified TCR beta libraries were sequenced as 87-base-pair reads on the Illumina HiSeq System. The original methods were these. In a later analysis, 70 million to 95 million unique TCR beta chains were counted across the approximately 640 repertoires, and around 10 million of these chains were shared by at least two donors. A nearest-neighbor algorithm error-corrected the raw reads and collapsed the reads into unique sequences, merging closely related sequences to remove PCR and sequencing errors. CDR3 sequences were aligned to IMGT reference sequences to assign V, D and J gene segments. Each retained sequence needed at least a six-nucleotide match to both a V gene segment and a J gene segment. A rearrangement counted as productive if the CDR3 had no stop codons and remained in frame with V and J, and every other rearrangement counted as non-productive. CDR3 was defined according to IMGT convention as the region running from the second conserved V-encoded cysteine to the conserved J-encoded phenylalanine. Sequences without an unambiguous match to a single V gene segment were excluded from the earlier analysis of several hundred of the donors. An earlier analysis of 500 to 700 of the donors classified V segments as functional when productive rearrangements were above 56.7% and as segregating when the standard deviation between donors was above 5%. To diagnose cytomegalovirus status from the catalog of TCR beta chain sequences, a statistical classification framework was built. A later analysis assigned V and J genes by comparing TCR nucleotide sequences with IMGT/GENE-DB human TR gene sequences. The TCRdist pipeline was used in a later analysis to assign CDR3 sequences and most-parsimonious VDJ recombination scenarios. A later analysis defined each TCR beta chain by its CDR3 amino acid sequence plus V-gene family, and excluded reads lacking a unique V-gene family. In a later analysis, a few hundred highly shared, low-generation-probability nucleotide sequences were removed to address suspected cross-contamination and a sequencing artifact. For each public chain, a later analysis derived a clonal expansion index from normalized ranks of inferred template counts within each repertoire. A later analysis computed generation probabilities with a VDJ recombination model fitted to out-of-frame rearrangements, and checked the results against IGoR. Hypergeometric tests were used in a later analysis to score TCR-TCR, TCR-HLA and TCR-CMV co-occurrence, with a repertoire-size bias correction applied to the TCR pairs. A later analysis estimated false discovery rates by permuting HLA or CMV assignments 20 times. In a later analysis, co-occurring TCRs were grouped using DBSCAN, and TCRdist sequence similarity was added for clustering within HLA-allele-positive subsets. Co-occurrence clustering excluded repertoires with fewer than 30,000 or more than 120,000 public chains, plus five with anomalous nucleotide sharing. TCRdb took over this immuneACCESS table, retaining in-frame rearrangements with V and J assigned. Such tables are incomplete; in checked studies, under half of the missing clones stem from an unresolved V gene, and the remainder is unexplained. For V, J and clone size, that table is used; D and trimming come from the DNA. This sample gives tens of thousands of clones in total; around 69% of them show up just once. The ten largest account for 6.3% of the sample.

The cohort comprised several hundred healthy bone marrow donors. All cohort members were sampled while nominally healthy, although unrecorded immune exposures were likely present. The donor was CMV seronegative and belonged to the group of 350 or so seronegative cohort members. Each donor provided a peripheral blood sample, and peripheral blood mononuclear cells were used for TCR beta sequencing. Genomic DNA was extracted from the blood cell samples with the Qiagen DNeasy Blood Extraction Kit. Notes on this clone: The antigen this receptor binds is unknown. Nothing much larger sits one base from this clone, and base qualities are not available.

The study at large found these results: A later genetic analysis reported fewer N-insertions in productive TCRs among donors in an Asian-associated ancestry cluster than the approximately 670-donor mean. Because HLA typing was unavailable for some donors at each locus, only the typed subset was used in association tests. According to the authors, the approach could potentially be generalized to other disease states and immunological phenotypes. Correlated functional status among segregating V segments might reflect linkage disequilibrium, but an unknown experimental factor could not be ruled out. In the study, around 150 TCR beta chains were listed as associated with cytomegalovirus. Assigning TCR associations to individual alleles was difficult when HLA alleles, especially DR and DQ, strongly co-occurred. Immune exposure information for the cohort was limited to CMV serostatus. A later genetic analysis associated a missense DCLRE1C variant with V-gene and J-gene trimming of TCR beta chains, and an independent cohort replicated the association. According to a later analysis, parvovirus B19, influenza, CMV and Epstein-Barr virus appeared linked to several top co-occurrence clusters. A later analysis associated 17,000 or so TCR beta sequences with specific HLA alleles at a false discovery rate of 0.05. In this cohort, only TCR beta chains were sequenced, and detectable features were limited by the absence of alpha or paired-chain data. Broadly in line with IMGT annotations, most TCR beta V segments showed up in productive rearrangements about 90% or about 30% of the time in an earlier analysis of a few hundred of the donors. The sequencing pipeline was judged likely to have produced a cluster of highly shared sequence variants as a technical artifact. The presence/absence analyses assumed that sequencing depth was roughly uniform across donors, and that assumption may not be true. In vitro tests confirmed that a few of the cytomegalovirus-associated TCR beta chains recognize cytomegalovirus antigens. Some IMGT-functional V segments, including TRBV6-2 and TRBV6-3, could not be distinguished by the 87-base-pair reads and were therefore excluded. A further reported finding was that TCR beta sequences accurately predicted the HLA-A and HLA-B alleles for most subjects in the first cohort. In a later analysis, HLA-associated TCR beta chains showed more clonal expansion and lower generation probabilities than non-associated chains that were equally common. A later analysis found that most CMV-associated TCR beta chains appeared HLA-restricted, with HLA associations seemingly driven largely by CMV exposure. Most TCR sequences were seen in very few donors, while some public TCRs were found in many individuals. Because counts were too low, 15 to 20 rarely observed V segments, including chromosome 9 orphons, were left out of the earlier analysis of 587 of the donors. The classifier was reported to diagnose cytomegalovirus status with high specificity and sensitivity in both the original and validation cohorts. According to a later analysis, TCR association rates differed among HLA loci, with DRB1 alleles showing the most associated TCRs and HLA-C alleles showing the fewest.

According to the germline V gene (reference sequence), CDR1 reads SGHAT and CDR2 reads FQDESV. V is clipped by 4 bases and J by 0 bases, and the sequence between their germline boundaries is 7 bases long. The CDR3, from cysteine to phenylalanine, totals 14 residues. Only the CDR3 DNA is retained, 42 bases long and in frame from the first base. The sample comprised PBMCs. Rearrangement joined TRBV11-1 to TRBJ2-4; no D gene is confidently identified. The TCR originated in a young man in good health and CMV-seronegative. The CDR3 is CASSSRLAKNIQYF. The sequenced DNA: TGTGCCAGCAGCTCCCGACTAGCCAAAAACATTCAGTACTTC.